This note documents a single TCR beta chain sequence. What it recognizes is unknown. This table comes from immunoSEQ multiplex PCR, and its TCRdb copy is limited to in-frame clones, with some not included. The sample shows 120,000 to 150,000 clones, 85% to 90% of them seen only once. V was pared by 4 bases and J by 1 base, with 11 bases between. Germline V gene sequence: CDR1 KGHSH, CDR2 LQKENI. The CDR3 has 15 residues. The data derive from a study of T cell responses to AZD1222 COVID-19 vaccine. Study-wide points: Donors in the cohort were predominantly white British and more often female, and clonal diversity was possibly underestimated. With two AZD1222 doses given, Spike-specific TCR breadth and depth both rose.

The chain employs TRBV18 and TRBJ1-5; D uncertain. This clonotype was sampled from an adult in good health. Specimen: peripheral blood, collected on day 0 of AZD1222 vaccination. CDR3 sequence: CASSLGPLSNQPQHF. CDR3 sequence (DNA): TGTGCCAGCTCACTTGGTCCGCTGAGCAATCAGCCCCAGCATTTT. The full variable domain, in which reference TRBV18 and TRBJ1-5 provide the parts outside the CDR3, is NAGVMQNPRHLVRRRGQEARLRCSPMKGHSHVYWYRQLPEEGLKFMVYLQKENIIDESGMPKERFSAEFPKEGPSILRIQQVVRGDSAAYFCASSLGPLSNQPQHFGDGTRLSIL.